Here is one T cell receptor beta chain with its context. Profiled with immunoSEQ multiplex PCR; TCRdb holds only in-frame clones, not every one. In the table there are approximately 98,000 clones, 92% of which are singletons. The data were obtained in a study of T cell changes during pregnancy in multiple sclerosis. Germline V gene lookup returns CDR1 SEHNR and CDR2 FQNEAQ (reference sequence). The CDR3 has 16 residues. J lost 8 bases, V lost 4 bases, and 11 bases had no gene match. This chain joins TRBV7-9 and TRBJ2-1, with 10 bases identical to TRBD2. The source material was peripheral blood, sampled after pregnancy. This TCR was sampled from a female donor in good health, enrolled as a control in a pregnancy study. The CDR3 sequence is CASSSVFPSGSYEQFF. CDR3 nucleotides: TGTGCCAGCAGCTCTGTCTTTCCTAGCGGGAGCTATGAGCAGTTCTTC.